This paragraph covers one T cell receptor beta chain sequence. PCR employed 60 Vbeta and 13 Jbeta primers. Using immunoSEQ multiplex PCR, the repertoire was profiled, and TCRdb retains in-frame clones only, with some absent. Among around 92,000 clones listed, 65% to 85% were seen once. These data originate in a study of cytomegalovirus exposure and HLA in healthy donors. Trimming cost V 2 bases and J 7 bases; bases outside gene matches: 10. CDR3 length: 15 amino acids. Germline values: CDR1 KGHSH, CDR2 LQKENI. The genes are TRBV18 and TRBJ1-2, with 7 bases identical to TRBD1. The receptor's source is a female donor in good health and CMV-seropositive. Sequencing was carried out using PBMCs. CDR3 in amino acids: CASSPNITGASGYTF. The CDR3 DNA sequence: TGTGCCAGCTCACCAAACATAACAGGGGCTAGTGGCTACACCTTC.